One sample yielded the 20 T cell receptor beta chains listed below, sequenced in a study of blood T cell repertoires in COVID-19. TCRdb keeps only in-frame clones here, not all; method: immunoSEQ multiplex PCR. This table has around 220,000 clones, around 83% appearing once. The material sequenced was peripheral blood. The receptor set was obtained from a woman older than 75 with COVID-19, enrolled during active disease.

The rearrangement links TRBV7-2 to TRBJ2-7; 10 bases align to TRBD2. The CDR3 is made up of 15 amino acids. The V segment lost 5 bases and the J segment 2 bases; nucleotides outside the gene matches: 6. Germline CDR1 reads SGHTA; CDR2 reads FQGNSA. CDR3 in amino acids: CASSPLAGAAYEQYF. The CDR3 DNA follows: TGTGCCAGCAGCCCTCTAGCGGGAGCGGCCTACGAGCAGTACTTC.

This rearrangement joins TRBV15 to TRBJ2-1; D unclear. V lost 0 bases, J lost 7 bases, and 13 bases lay in between. This CDR3 has 15 amino acids. CDR1 and CDR2 (germline): LNHNV, YYDKDF (reference sequence). In DNA form, the CDR3 reads TGTGCCACCAGCAGAGAGGCTTTCGGAGTGAATGAGCAGTTCTTC. Encoded protein: CATSREAFGVNEQFF. Supplemented by reference TRBV15 and TRBJ2-1, the full variable domain reads DAMVIQNPRYQVTQFGKPVTLSCSQTLNHNVMYWYQQKSSQAPKLLFHYYDKDFNNEADTPDNFQSRRPNTSFCFLDIRSPGLGDTAMYLCATSREAFGVNEQFFGPGTRLTVL.

The chain combines TRBV28 with TRBJ2-7; 9 bases line up with TRBD1. Germline V gene data show CDR1 as MDHEN and CDR2 as SYDVKM. With 8 bases clipped from V and 2 bases from J, the junction kept 7 bases outside the gene matches. The length of the CDR3 is 14 residues. The CDR3 DNA follows: TGTGCCAGCTGGGACAGGGTGCCCCCCTACGAGCAGTACTTC. This sequence encodes CASWDRVPPYEQYF.

The chain recombines TRBV28 with TRBJ1-2; TRBD1 might be the D (5 bases). The CDR3 totals 16 residues. Germline V gene data show CDR1 as MDHEN and CDR2 as SYDVKM. Trimming stripped 8 bases from V and 2 bases from J, with 21 bases between. Here the CDR3 DNA reads TGTGCCAGCCGATCAGTACAGGCCCTGGGGAACTATGGCTACACCTTC. Amino acid sequence: CASRSVQALGNYGYTF.

This chain uses TRBV2 with TRBJ1-1; no reliable D call. Trimming removed 8 bases from V and 0 bases from J, with 10 bases in between. The CDR3 consists of 13 residues. The germline V gene has CDR1 SNHLY and CDR2 FYNNEI. CDR3 in DNA: TGTGCCAGCTGCACTTCGATGAACACTGAAGCTTTCTTT. This encodes CASCTSMNTEAFF.

The V call is TRBV2, the J call TRBJ2-2, with D possibly matching TRBD2 (5 bases). Trimming cost V 4 bases and J 6 bases, with 9 bases left between them. The CDR3 runs to 13 residues. Germline-derived CDR1 and CDR2 are SNHLY and FYNNEI. DNA of the CDR3: TGTGCCAGCAGTGTGTCGGAGGCCGGGGAGCTGTTTTTT. This codes for CASSVSEAGELFF.

V usage is TRBV5-8 and J usage is TRBJ1-1; D gene ambiguous. V shed 1 base and J shed 1 base, with 8 bases lying between them. Germline values: CDR1 SGHTS, CDR2 YDEGEE. There are 14 residues in the CDR3. This chain's CDR3 is CASSLYSKNTEAFF. In DNA form, the CDR3 reads TGTGCCAGCAGCTTGTACAGCAAGAACACTGAAGCTTTCTTT.

This clone was observed a few times. This chain connects TRBV11-3 to TRBJ2-1; TRBD2 aligns across 9 bases. The CDR3 contains 16 residues. Germline assignment: CDR1 SGHNT and CDR2 YENEEA. V lost 5 bases, J lost 0 bases, and 5 bases stayed unmatched. The CDR3 here is CASSASGRSSYNEQFF. CDR3 coding DNA: TGTGCCAGCAGCGCGAGCGGGAGGAGCTCCTACAATGAGCAGTTCTTC. The full variable domain, in which reference TRBV11-3 and TRBJ2-1 provide the parts outside the CDR3, is EAGVVQSPRYKIIEKKQPVAFWCNPISGHNTLYWYLQNLGQGPELLIRYENEEAVDDSQLPKDRFSAERLKGVDSTLKIQPAELGDSAVYLCASSASGRSSYNEQFFGPGTRLTVL.

V gene TRBV7-2 combines with J gene TRBJ2-1; 8 bases are a match to TRBD2. The CDR3 sequence is 16 residues long. V was clipped by 5 bases and J by 3 bases; unmatched bases: 9. Germline V CDR1 and CDR2: SGHTA, FQGNSA. The CDR3 reads CASSPPGTRYYNEQFF. The CDR3 nucleotides read TGTGCCAGCAGCCCGCCAGGGACTAGGTACTACAATGAGCAGTTCTTC.

The chain employs TRBV28 and TRBJ2-7, with no clear D. Trimming cost V 5 bases and J 2 bases, with 10 bases left between them. Germline assignment: CDR1 MDHEN and CDR2 SYDVKM. The CDR3 consists of 13 residues. The CDR3 nucleotides are TGTGCCAGCAGTCACTCCCTTACCTACGAGCAGTACGTC. Protein: CASSHSLTYEQYV.

The chain has TRBV28 and TRBJ1-5, with D hard to call. The V end lost 4 bases, the J end lost 3 bases, and 7 bases lay between the germline ends. This CDR3 has 13 amino acids. Per the germline V gene, CDR1 is MDHEN and CDR2 is SYDVKM. The CDR3 region is CASSSPNNQPQHF. The CDR3 DNA reads TGTGCCAGCAGTTCCCCAAACAATCAGCCCCAGCATTTT.

DNA for the CDR3: TGTGCCAGCAGTCCCGGGAGCAGAGAGACCCAGTACTTC. It translates to CASSPGSRETQYF. The chain carries TRBV6-6 and TRBJ2-5; the D gene is possibly TRBD2 (6 bases). V lost 5 bases and J lost 4, with 11 bases in between. The germline gives CDR1 MNHNY, CDR2 SVGAGI (reference sequence). CDR3 length: 13 amino acids.

The V call is TRBV18, the J call TRBJ1-6; 7 nucleotides align to TRBD1. Germline V gene sequence: CDR1 KGHSH, CDR2 LQKENI. Germline trimming cut 6 bases from V and 7 bases from J; bases unmatched to any gene: 6. This CDR3 has 14 residues. The CDR3 loop reads CASSRDSRNSPLHF. Here the CDR3 DNA reads TGTGCCAGCTCTCGGGACAGCCGCAATTCACCCCTCCACTTT. Filled out from reference TRBV18 and TRBJ1-6, the complete variable domain reads NAGVMQNPRHLVRRRGQEARLRCSPMKGHSHVYWYRQLPEEGLKFMVYLQKENIIDESGMPKERFSAEFPKEGPSILRIQQVVRGDSAAYFCASSRDSRNSPLHFGNGTRLTVT.

This clone was counted a single time. The chain links TRBV3-1 (or the pseudogene TRBV3-2) to TRBJ1-2, with a tentative D call TRBD1 (5 bases). Trimming pared 3 bases from V and 8 bases from J, leaving 19 bases between. Germline V CDR1 and CDR2: LGHDT, YNNKEL (reference sequence). CDR3 size: 15 residues. CDR3 loop: CASSQEGLPGGGYTF. CDR3 nucleotides: TGTGCCAGCAGCCAGGAGGGACTCCCGGGTGGCGGCTACACCTTC.

The chain employs TRBV7-2 and TRBJ2-7; 7 bases line up with TRBD1. The CDR3 is 15 amino acids. The junction had 8 bases not matched to a gene; V was cut back by 4 bases and J by 2 bases. Germline V gene data show CDR1 as SGHTA and CDR2 as FQGNSA. CDR3 bases: TGTGCCAGCAGCTCACGGACAGGTAGTACCTACGAGCAGTACTTC. Amino acid sequence: CASSSRTGSTYEQYF.

V is TRBV24-1 and J is TRBJ1-6; D unclear. Germline CDR1 is KGHDR and CDR2 is SFDVKD. CDR3 length equals 12 residues. V was clipped by 3 bases and J by 13 bases, with 9 bases between them. For the CDR3, the DNA is TGTGCCACCAGTGATGGGCCCCGGCCCCTCCACTTT. Its protein product is CATSDGPRPLHF.

The chain combines TRBV7-2 with TRBJ2-7; no clear D. This CDR3 has 14 residues. Germline lookup yields CDR1 SGHTA and CDR2 FQGNSA. The V end was cut by 3 bases, the J end by 2 bases, with 11 bases between. The CDR3 region has the DNA TGTGCCAGCAGCTTCCTGGGCCTAACCTACGAGCAGTACTTC. Protein product: CASSFLGLTYEQYF.

The chain combines TRBV7-9 with TRBJ1-1, with a weak D call TRBD1 (6 bases). Germline V gene lookup returns CDR1 SEHNR and CDR2 FQNEAQ (reference sequence). V shed 3 bases and J shed 1 base, with 15 bases lying between them. CDR3 length: 16 amino acids. The CDR3 here is CASSLGQGMRNTEAFF. As DNA, the CDR3 is TGTGCCAGCAGCTTGGGCCAGGGGATGCGGAACACTGAAGCTTTCTTT.

The rearrangement uses TRBV15 and TRBJ1-2; D remains ambiguous. The germline CDR1 and CDR2 sequences are LNHNV and YYDKDF (reference sequence). The CDR3 is made up of 13 amino acids. Deletions cut 0 bases from V and 8 bases from J, with 10 bases between. The CDR3 DNA is TGTGCCACCAGCAGAGATCGCGGTTGGGGCTACACCTTC. It yields the protein CATSRDRGWGYTF.

The CDR3 spells CASSSAGQRGEKLFF. The CDR3 DNA follows: TGCGCCAGCAGCTCCGCTGGACAGCGGGGCGAAAAACTGTTTTTT. V is TRBV5-1 and J is TRBJ1-4, with a weak D call TRBD1 (6 bases). Germline V gene lookup returns CDR1 SGHRS and CDR2 YFSETQ. The CDR3 has 15 residues. V lost 3 bases and J 8 bases, leaving 17 bases between the germline ends. Filled out from reference TRBV5-1 and TRBJ1-4, the complete variable domain reads KAGVTQTPRYLIKTRGQQVTLSCSPISGHRSVSWYQQTPGQGLQFLFEYFSETQRNKGNFPGRFSGRQFSNSRSEMNVSTLELGDSALYLCASSSAGQRGEKLFFGSGTQLSVL.